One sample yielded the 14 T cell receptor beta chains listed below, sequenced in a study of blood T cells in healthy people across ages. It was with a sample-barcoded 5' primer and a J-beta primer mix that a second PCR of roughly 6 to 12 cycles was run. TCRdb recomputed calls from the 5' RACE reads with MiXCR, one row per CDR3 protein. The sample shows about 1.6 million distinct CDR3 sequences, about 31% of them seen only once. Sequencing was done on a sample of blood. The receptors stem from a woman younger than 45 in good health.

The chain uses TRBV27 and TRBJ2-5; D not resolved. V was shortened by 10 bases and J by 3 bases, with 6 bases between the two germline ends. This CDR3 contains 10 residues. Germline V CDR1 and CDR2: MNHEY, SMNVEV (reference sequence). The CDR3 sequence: CATSEETQYF. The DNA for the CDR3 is TGTGCCACCTCCGAAGAGACCCAGTACTTC.

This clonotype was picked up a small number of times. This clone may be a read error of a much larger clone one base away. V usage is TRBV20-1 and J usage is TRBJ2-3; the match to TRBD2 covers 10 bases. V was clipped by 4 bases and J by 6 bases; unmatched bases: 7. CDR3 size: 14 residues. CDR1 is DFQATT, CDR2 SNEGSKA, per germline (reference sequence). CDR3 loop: CSAKDSGGADTQYF. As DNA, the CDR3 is TGCAGTGCTAAAGACAGCGGGGGGGCGGATACGCAGTATTTT.

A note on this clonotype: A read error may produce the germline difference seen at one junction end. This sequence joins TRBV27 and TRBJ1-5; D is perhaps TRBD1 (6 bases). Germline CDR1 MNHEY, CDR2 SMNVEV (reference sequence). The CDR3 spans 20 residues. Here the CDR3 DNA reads TGTGCCGGCAGTTTATGGCCTCAGGACAGAAAAGTACTGGGCAATCAGCCCCAGCATTTT. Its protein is CAGSLWPQDRKVLGNQPQHF.

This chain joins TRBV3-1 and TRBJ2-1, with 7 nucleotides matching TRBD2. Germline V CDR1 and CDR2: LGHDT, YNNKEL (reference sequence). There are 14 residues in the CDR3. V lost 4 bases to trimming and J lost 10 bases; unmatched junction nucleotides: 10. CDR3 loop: CASSPPREAAEQFF. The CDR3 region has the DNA TGTGCCAGCAGCCCCCCTCGGGAGGCCGCAGAGCAGTTCTTC.

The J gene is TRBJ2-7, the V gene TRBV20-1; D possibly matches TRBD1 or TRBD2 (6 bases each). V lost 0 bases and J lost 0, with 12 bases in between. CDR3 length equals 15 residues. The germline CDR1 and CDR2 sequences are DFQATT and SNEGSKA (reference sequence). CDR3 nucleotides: TGCAGTGCTAGAGATCCGGGGGCAATCTCCTACGAGCAGTACTTC. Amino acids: CSARDPGAISYEQYF.

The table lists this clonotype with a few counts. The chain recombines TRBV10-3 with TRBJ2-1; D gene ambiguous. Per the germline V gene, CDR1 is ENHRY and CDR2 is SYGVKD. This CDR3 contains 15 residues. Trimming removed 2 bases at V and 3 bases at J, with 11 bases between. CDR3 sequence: CAISERQSDYNEQFF. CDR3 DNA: TGTGCCATCAGTGAGCGGCAATCTGACTACAATGAGCAGTTCTTC.

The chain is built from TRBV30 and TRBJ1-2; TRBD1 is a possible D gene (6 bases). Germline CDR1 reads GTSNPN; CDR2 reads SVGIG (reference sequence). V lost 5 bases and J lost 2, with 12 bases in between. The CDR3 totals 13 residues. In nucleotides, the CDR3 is TGTGCCTGGGTTTATACAGGGAACTATGGCTACACCTTC. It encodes CAWVYTGNYGYTF.

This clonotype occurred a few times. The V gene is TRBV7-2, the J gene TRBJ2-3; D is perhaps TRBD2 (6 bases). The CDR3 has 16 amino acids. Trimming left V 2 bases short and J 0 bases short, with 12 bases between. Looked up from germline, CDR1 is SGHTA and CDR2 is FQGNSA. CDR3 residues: CASSLWGGVSTDTQYF. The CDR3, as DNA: TGTGCCAGCAGCTTATGGGGCGGGGTCAGCACAGATACGCAGTATTTT.

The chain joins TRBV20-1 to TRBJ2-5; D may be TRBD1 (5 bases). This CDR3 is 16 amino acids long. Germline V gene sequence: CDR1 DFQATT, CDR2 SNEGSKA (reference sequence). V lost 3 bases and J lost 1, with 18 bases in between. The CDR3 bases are TGCAGTGCTAGTCCGACTCAGGGTCGCGGCCAAGAGACCCAGTACTTC. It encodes CSASPTQGRGQETQYF.

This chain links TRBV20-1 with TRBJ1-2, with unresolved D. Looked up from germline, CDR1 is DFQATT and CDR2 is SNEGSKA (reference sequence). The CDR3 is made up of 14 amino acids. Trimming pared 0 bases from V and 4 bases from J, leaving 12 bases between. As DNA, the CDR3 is TGCAGTGCTAGAGATTTGGCAGGCGGCTATGGCTACACCTTC. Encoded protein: CSARDLAGGYGYTF.

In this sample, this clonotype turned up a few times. DNA of the CDR3: TGTGCCAGCAGCCAATCACCCCGTGACTACGAGCAGTACTTC. This encodes CASSQSPRDYEQYF. V gene TRBV7-9 combines with J gene TRBJ2-7; the D is unclear. There are 14 residues in the CDR3. Trimming shortened V by 5 bases and J by 3 bases, and 14 bases separated the two germline ends. Germline CDR1 reads SEHNR; CDR2 reads FQNEAQ (reference sequence).

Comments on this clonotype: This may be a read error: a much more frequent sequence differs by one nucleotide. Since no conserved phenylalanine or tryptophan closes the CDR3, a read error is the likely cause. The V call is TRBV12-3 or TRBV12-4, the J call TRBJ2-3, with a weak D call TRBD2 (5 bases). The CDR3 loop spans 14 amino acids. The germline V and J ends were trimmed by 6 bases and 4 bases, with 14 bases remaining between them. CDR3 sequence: CASSHGSGADTQYS. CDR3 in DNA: TGTGCCAGCAGCCACGGATCCGGGGCAGATACGCAGTATTCT.

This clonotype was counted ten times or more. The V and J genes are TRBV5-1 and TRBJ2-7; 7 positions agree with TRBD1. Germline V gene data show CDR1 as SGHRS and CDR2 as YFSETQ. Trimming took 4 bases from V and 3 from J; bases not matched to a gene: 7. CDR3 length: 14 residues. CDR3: CASSQGTANYEQYF. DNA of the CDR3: TGCGCCAGCAGCCAAGGGACAGCTAACTACGAGCAGTACTTC.

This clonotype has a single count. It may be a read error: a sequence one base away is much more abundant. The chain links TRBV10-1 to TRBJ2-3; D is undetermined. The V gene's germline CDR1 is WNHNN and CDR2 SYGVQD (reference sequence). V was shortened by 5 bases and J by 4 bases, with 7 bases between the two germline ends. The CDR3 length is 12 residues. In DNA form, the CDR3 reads TGCGCCAGCAGTATAGGCCCAGATACGCAGTATTTT. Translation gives CASSIGPDTQYF.